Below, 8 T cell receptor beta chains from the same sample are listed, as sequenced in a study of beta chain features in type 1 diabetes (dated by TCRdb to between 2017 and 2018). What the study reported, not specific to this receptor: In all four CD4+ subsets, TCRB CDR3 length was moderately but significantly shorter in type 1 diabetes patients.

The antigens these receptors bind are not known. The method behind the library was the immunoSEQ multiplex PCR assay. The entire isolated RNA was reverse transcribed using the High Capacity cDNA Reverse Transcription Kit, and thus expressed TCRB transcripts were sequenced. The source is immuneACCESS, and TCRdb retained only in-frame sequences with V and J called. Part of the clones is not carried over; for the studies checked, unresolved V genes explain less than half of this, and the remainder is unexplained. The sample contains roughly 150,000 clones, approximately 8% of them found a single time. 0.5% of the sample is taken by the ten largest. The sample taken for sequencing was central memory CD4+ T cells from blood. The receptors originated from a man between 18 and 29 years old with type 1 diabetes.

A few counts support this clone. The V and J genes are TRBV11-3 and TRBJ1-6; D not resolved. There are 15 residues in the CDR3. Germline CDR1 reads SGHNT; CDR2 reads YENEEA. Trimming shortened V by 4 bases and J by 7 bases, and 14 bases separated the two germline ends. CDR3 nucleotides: TGTGCCAGCAGCTCCCCAGGAGCGGGAAATTCACCCCTCCACTTT. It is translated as CASSSPGAGNSPLHF.

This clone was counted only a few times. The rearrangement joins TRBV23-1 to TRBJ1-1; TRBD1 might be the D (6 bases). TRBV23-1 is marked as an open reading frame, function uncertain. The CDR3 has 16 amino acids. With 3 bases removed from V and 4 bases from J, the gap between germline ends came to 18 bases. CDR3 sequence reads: CASSHPSTGEVTEAFF. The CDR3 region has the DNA TGCGCCAGCAGTCATCCTTCGACAGGTGAGGTCACTGAAGCTTTCTTT.

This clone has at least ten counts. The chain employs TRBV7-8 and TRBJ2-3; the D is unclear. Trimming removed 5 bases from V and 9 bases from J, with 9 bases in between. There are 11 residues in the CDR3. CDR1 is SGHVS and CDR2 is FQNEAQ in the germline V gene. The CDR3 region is CASSLQYTQYF. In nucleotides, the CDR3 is TGTGCCAGCAGCCTTCAGTACACGCAGTATTTT.

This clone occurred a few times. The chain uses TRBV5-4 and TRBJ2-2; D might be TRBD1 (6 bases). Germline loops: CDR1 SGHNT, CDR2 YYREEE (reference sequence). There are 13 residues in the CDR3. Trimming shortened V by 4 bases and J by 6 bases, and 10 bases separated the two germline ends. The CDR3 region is CASSPGAPGELFF. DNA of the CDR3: TGTGCCAGCAGCCCAGGGGCCCCCGGGGAGCTGTTTTTT.

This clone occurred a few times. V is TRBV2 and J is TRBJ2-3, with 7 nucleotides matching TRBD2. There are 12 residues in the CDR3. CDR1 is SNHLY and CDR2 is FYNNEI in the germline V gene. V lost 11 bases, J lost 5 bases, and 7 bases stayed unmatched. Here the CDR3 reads CALAVEEDTQYF. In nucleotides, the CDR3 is TGTGCCCTAGCGGTCGAAGAAGATACGCAGTATTTT.

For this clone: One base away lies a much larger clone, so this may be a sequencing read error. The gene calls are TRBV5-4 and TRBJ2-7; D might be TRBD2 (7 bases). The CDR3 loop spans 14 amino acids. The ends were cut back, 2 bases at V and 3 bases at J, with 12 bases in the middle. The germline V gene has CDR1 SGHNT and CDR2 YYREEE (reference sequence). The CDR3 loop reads CASSFRGAGYEQYF. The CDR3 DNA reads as TGTGCCAGCAGCTTTCGGGGGGCAGGCTACGAGCAGTACTTC.

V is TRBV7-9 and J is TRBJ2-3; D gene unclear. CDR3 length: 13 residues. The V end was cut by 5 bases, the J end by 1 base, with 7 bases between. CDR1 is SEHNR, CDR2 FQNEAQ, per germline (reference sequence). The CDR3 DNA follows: TGTGCCAGCAGCCATCCAGGCACAGATACGCAGTATTTT. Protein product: CASSHPGTDTQYF.

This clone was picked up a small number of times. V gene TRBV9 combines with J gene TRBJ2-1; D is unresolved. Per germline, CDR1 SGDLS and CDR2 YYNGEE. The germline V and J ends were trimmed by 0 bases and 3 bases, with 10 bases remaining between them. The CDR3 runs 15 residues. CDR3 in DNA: TGTGCCAGCAGCGTAGTGGGCACAGTCTACAATGAGCAGTTCTTC. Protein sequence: CASSVVGTVYNEQFF.